This TCR beta chain was sequenced for a study of cytomegalovirus exposure and HLA in healthy donors. Findings and limits, study-wide: Several of the most significant clusters appeared, in a later analysis, to be linked to common viral pathogens.

With respect to this clone: Its matching antigen is unknown.

V shed 6 bases and J shed 7 bases, with 17 bases lying between them. Germline values: CDR1 SGHRS, CDR2 YFSETQ. There are 14 residues in the CDR3. Both 60 Vbeta primers and 13 Jbeta primers went into the PCR. The method was immunoSEQ multiplex PCR; TCRdb's version includes in-frame clones alone and lacks a portion of them. This table holds 200,000 to 250,000 clones. The TCR sequence derives from a woman aged 25 to 39 in good health and CMV-seropositive. Sequenced sample: PBMCs. The rearrangement uses TRBV5-1 and TRBJ2-1; the D gene is possibly TRBD1 (6 bases). The CDR3 coding sequence is TGCGCCAGCAACACAGGGCCGGTAGTGAATGAGCAGTTCTTC. Its protein product is CASNTGPVVNEQFF.